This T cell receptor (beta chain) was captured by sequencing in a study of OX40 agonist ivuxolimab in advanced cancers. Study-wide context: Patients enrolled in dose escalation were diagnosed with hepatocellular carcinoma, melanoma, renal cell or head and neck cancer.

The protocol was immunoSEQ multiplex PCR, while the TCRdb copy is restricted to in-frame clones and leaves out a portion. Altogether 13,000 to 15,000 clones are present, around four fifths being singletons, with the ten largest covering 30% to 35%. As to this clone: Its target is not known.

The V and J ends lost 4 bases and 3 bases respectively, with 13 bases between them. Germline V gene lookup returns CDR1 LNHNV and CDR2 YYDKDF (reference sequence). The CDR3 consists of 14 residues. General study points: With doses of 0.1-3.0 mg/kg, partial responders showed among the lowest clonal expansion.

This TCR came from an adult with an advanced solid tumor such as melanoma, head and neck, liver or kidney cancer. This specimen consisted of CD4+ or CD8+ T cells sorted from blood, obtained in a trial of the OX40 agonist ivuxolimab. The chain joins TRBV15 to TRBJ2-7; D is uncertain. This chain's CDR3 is CATSNEGGNYEQYF. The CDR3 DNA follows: TGTGCCACCAGCAATGAAGGCGGAAACTACGAGCAGTACTTC.